Below are 10 T cell receptor beta chains sequenced from a single sample in a study of blood T cell repertoires in COVID-19. Data came from immunoSEQ multiplex PCR; TCRdb stores just in-frame clones and leaves some out. Of 250,000 or so clones in the sample, about nine tenths are singletons; the top ten hold 0.95% to 1.5%. Material for sequencing was PBMCs or T cells enriched from blood (not recorded which). Source of these receptors: a human donor in a cohort exposed to, infected with or recovered from COVID-19 (not recorded which). The donor label of this sample is uncertain.

The chain links TRBV3-1 (or the pseudogene TRBV3-2) to TRBJ1-1; possible D gene TRBD1, 5 bases. Germline V gene sequence: CDR1 LGHDT, CDR2 YNNKEL (reference sequence). V lost 1 base, J lost 6 bases, and 15 bases lay in between. The CDR3 totals 15 residues. The CDR3 reads CASSQAWDSVAEAFF. The CDR3, as DNA: TGTGCCAGCAGCCAAGCTTGGGACTCGGTCGCTGAAGCTTTCTTT.

The chain joins TRBV3-1 (or the pseudogene TRBV3-2) to TRBJ1-3; a weak D match, TRBD1 (5 bases). Germline CDR1 is LGHDT and CDR2 is YNNKEL (reference sequence). The CDR3 consists of 15 residues. Trimming removed 3 bases at V and 2 bases at J, with 11 bases between. The CDR3 DNA is TGTGCCAGCAGCCAGCCGGGAGGGGCTGGAAACACCATATATTTT. Its translation is CASSQPGGAGNTIYF.

This chain uses TRBV9 with TRBJ2-7; the D gene is possibly TRBD2 (6 bases). The germline CDR1 and CDR2 sequences are SGDLS and YYNGEE. V gave up 4 bases and J gave up 2 bases, with 16 bases separating them. The CDR3 contains 15 residues. CDR3 DNA sequence: TGTGCCAGCAGCCCCCGGGGGTTCTTCACCTACGAGCAGTACTTC. Its translation is CASSPRGFFTYEQYF.

The genes are TRBV27 and TRBJ2-1; no definite D call. Per germline, CDR1 MNHEY and CDR2 SMNVEV (reference sequence). The V gene lost 1 base and the J gene lost 6 bases, with 7 bases spanning the gap. The CDR3 totals 13 residues. The CDR3 sequence: CASSLWAGNEQFF. For the CDR3, the DNA is TGTGCCAGCAGTTTATGGGCAGGCAATGAGCAGTTCTTC.

This chain joins TRBV4-2 and TRBJ1-3, with D unresolved. There are 14 residues in the CDR3. V was cut by 6 bases and J by 2 bases, with 11 bases left in between. In germline, CDR1 is LGHNA, CDR2 YNFKEQ. CDR3 sequence: CASSPAATGNTIYF. CDR3 nucleotides: TGTGCCAGCAGTCCCGCGGCGACTGGAAACACCATATATTTT.

The J gene is TRBJ1-1, the V gene TRBV5-3, with D unresolved. TRBV5-3 carries the ORF label, with uncertain function. V was shortened by 5 bases and J by 4 bases, with 18 bases between the two germline ends. The CDR3 has 15 residues. This chain's CDR3 is CARSPFCVYVTEAFF. DNA of the CDR3: TGTGCCAGAAGTCCCTTCTGCGTTTATGTCACTGAAGCTTTCTTT.

V gene TRBV30 combines with J gene TRBJ2-5; TRBD2 matches 8 bases. Germline V gives CDR1 GTSNPN, CDR2 SVGIG (reference sequence). V lost 0 bases, J lost 4 bases, and 4 bases stayed unmatched. The CDR3 sequence is 14 residues long. This CDR3 is CAWSVRGGSETQYF. CDR3 nucleotides: TGTGCCTGGAGTGTACGGGGGGGCTCAGAGACCCAGTACTTC.

J is TRBJ1-2 and V is TRBV6-5; unclear D gene. V was trimmed by 2 bases and J by 3 bases, leaving 7 bases between them. This CDR3 is built from 13 residues. From germline, CDR1 is MNHEY and CDR2 SVGAGI. In nucleotides, the CDR3 is TGTGCCAGCAGTTACGAGAGCTACTATGGCTACACCTTC. It translates to CASSYESYYGYTF.

This chain links TRBV6-4 with TRBJ1-3, with no clear D. The CDR3 totals 17 residues. From germline, CDR1 is MRHNA and CDR2 SNTAGT. V lost 0 bases to trimming and J lost 0 bases, with 12 bases between them. The CDR3 loop reads CASSDSGRGDSGNTIYF. CDR3 nucleotide sequence: TGTGCCAGCAGTGACTCAGGAAGAGGCGACTCTGGAAACACCATATATTTT.

The chain employs TRBV30 and TRBJ1-2; a weak D match, TRBD1 (5 bases). V was trimmed by 8 bases and J by 3 bases, leaving 16 bases between them. The CDR3 spans 13 residues. Germline lookup yields CDR1 GTSNPN and CDR2 SVGIG (reference sequence). CDR3 loop: CAGHTASYYGYTF. CDR3 DNA: TGTGCCGGACACACAGCGTCGTACTATGGCTACACCTTC.